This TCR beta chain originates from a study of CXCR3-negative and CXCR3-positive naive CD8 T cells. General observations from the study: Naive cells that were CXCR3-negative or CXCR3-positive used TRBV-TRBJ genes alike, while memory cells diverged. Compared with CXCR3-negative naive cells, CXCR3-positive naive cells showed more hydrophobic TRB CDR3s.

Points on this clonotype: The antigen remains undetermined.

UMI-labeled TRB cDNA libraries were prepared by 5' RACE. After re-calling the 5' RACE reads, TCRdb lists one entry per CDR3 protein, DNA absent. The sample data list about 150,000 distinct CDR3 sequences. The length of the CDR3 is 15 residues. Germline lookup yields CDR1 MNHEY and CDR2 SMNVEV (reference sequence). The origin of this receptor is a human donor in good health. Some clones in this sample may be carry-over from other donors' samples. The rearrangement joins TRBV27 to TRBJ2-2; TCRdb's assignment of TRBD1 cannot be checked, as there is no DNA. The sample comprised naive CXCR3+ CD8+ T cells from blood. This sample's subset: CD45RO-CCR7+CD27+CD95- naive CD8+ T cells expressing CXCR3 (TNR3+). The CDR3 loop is CASTLAPATSGELFF.